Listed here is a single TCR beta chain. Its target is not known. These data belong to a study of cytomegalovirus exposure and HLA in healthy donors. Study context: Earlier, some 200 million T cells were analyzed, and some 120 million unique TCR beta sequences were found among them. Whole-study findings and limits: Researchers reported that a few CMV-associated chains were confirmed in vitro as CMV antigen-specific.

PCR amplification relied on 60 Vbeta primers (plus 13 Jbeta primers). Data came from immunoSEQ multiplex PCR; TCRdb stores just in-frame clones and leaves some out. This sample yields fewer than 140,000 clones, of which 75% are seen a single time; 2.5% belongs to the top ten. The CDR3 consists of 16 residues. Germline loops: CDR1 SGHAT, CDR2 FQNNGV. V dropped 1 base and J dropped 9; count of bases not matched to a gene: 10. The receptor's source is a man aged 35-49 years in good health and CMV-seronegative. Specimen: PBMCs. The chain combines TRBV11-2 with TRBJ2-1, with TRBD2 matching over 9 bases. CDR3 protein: CASSLGIGGGVSEQFF. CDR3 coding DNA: TGTGCCAGCAGCTTAGGAATTGGCGGGGGGGTATCTGAGCAGTTCTTC.